Below, 14 T cell receptor beta chains from the same sample are listed, as sequenced in a study of T cells of healthy individuals. TCRdb reanalysed the 5' RACE reads using MiXCR and keeps one entry per CDR3 protein. The sample lists 95,000 to 100,000 distinct CDR3 sequences, around 17% occurring once. The receptors originated from a human donor in good health.

V usage is TRBV5-1 and J usage is TRBJ1-4; D is possibly TRBD1 (5 bases). Trimming stripped 2 bases from V and 8 bases from J, with 13 bases between. CDR3 length: 14 amino acids. The germline CDR1 and CDR2 sequences are SGHRS and YFSETQ. The DNA for the CDR3 is TGCGCCAGCAGCTTTTCTGGAGGGGCCGAAAAACTGTTTTTT. This sequence encodes CASSFSGGAEKLFF. The whole variable domain, remainder taken from reference TRBV5-1 and TRBJ1-4, is KAGVTQTPRYLIKTRGQQVTLSCSPISGHRSVSWYQQTPGQGLQFLFEYFSETQRNKGNFPGRFSGRQFSNSRSEMNVSTLELGDSALYLCASSFSGGAEKLFFGSGTQLSVL.

This clonotype has a handful of counts. The rearrangement links TRBV5-1 to TRBJ2-1; the D gene is possibly TRBD2 (5 bases). Germline loops: CDR1 SGHRS, CDR2 YFSETQ. Trimming cost V 0 bases and J 5 bases, with 9 bases left between them. The CDR3 has 14 amino acids. The CDR3 loop is CASSLVKLDNEQFF. For the CDR3, the DNA is TGCGCCAGCAGCTTGGTGAAACTAGACAATGAGCAGTTCTTC.

This clonotype was observed many times. J is TRBJ2-1 and V is TRBV7-3; the D is unclear. The CDR3 extends over 13 amino acids. Germline V CDR1 and CDR2: SGHTA, FQGTGA. Trimming cost V 8 bases and J 0 bases, with 8 bases left between them. The CDR3 bases are TGTGCCAGCGGTCTAGGCTCCTACAATGAGCAGTTCTTC. Its protein product is CASGLGSYNEQFF.

The CDR3 region has the DNA TGTGCCAGCAGCTATCGGGACAGGGGAGGGGAAAAACTGTTTTTT. It codes for CASSYRDRGGEKLFF. J is TRBJ1-4 and V is TRBV7-9, with 10 bases aligning to TRBD1. CDR1 and CDR2 from the germline V gene are SEHNR and FQNEAQ (reference sequence). V lost 4 bases, J lost 8 bases, and 7 bases stayed unmatched. CDR3 length: 15 residues.

Many counts were recorded for this clonotype. The chain couples TRBV11-2 to TRBJ2-5, with 7 bases that match TRBD1. The V segment lost 6 bases and the J segment 4 bases; nucleotides outside the gene matches: 5. Per the germline V gene, CDR1 is SGHAT and CDR2 is FQNNGV. The CDR3 runs 13 residues. CDR3: CASSQRQGETQYF. CDR3 nucleotide sequence: TGTGCCAGCAGTCAGCGACAGGGAGAGACCCAGTACTTC.

J is TRBJ2-5 and V is TRBV15; D uncertain. CDR1 and CDR2 from the germline V gene are LNHNV and YYDKDF (reference sequence). The V and J ends lost 0 bases and 1 base respectively, with 9 bases between them. The CDR3 loop spans 15 amino acids. Here the CDR3 reads CATSREERFQETQYF. CDR3 nucleotides: TGTGCCACCAGCAGAGAGGAACGGTTCCAAGAGACCCAGTACTTC.

This clonotype was counted ten times or more. V gene TRBV7-2 combines with J gene TRBJ2-3; D is perhaps TRBD2 (6 bases). With 5 bases removed from V and 2 bases from J, the gap between germline ends came to 14 bases. Germline V gives CDR1 SGHTA, CDR2 FQGNSA. CDR3 length equals 15 residues. Written as DNA, the CDR3 is TGTGCCAGCAGCCCACCAGCGGGTCCCACAGATACGCAGTATTTT. Protein: CASSPPAGPTDTQYF.

To note about this clonotype: This may come from a read error, since a much larger clone is one base off. The chain carries TRBV5-4 and TRBJ2-4; no clear D. The germline V gene encodes CDR1 SGHNT and CDR2 YYREEE (reference sequence). The CDR3 sequence is 16 residues long. V was trimmed by 9 bases and J by 5 bases, leaving 24 bases between them. The chain's CDR3 is CANNPGPAITQNIQYF. CDR3 nucleotide sequence: TGTGCCAACAACCCTGGACCAGCTATTACTCAAAACATTCAGTACTTC.

This clonotype was recorded many times. The rearrangement uses TRBV29-1 and TRBJ1-1; possibly TRBD1 for D (6 bases). Germline lookup yields CDR1 SQVTM and CDR2 ANQGSEA. The CDR3 loop spans 15 amino acids. Trimming stripped 3 bases from V and 2 bases from J, with 16 bases between. The CDR3 sequence: CSVEGRGRANTEAFF. Here the CDR3 DNA reads TGCAGCGTTGAGGGCAGGGGAAGGGCAAACACTGAAGCTTTCTTT.

The chain links TRBV20-1 to TRBJ2-3; maybe TRBD2 (6 bases). The V gene lost 2 bases and the J gene lost 8 bases, with 17 bases spanning the gap. This CDR3 spans 14 amino acids. CDR1 is DFQATT and CDR2 is SNEGSKA in the germline V gene (reference sequence). The CDR3 sequence: CSARSRTGVGTQYF. The CDR3 DNA reads TGCAGTGCTAGATCGAGGACGGGAGTTGGTACGCAGTATTTT.

CDR3 sequence (DNA): TGTGCTAGTGGTTTGCCCCATGACAGGGGTATATTCTTC. Translated, it gives CASGLPHDRGIFF. V usage is TRBV12-5 and J usage is TRBJ2-1; 8 nucleotides agree with TRBD1. Germline CDR1 is LGHNT and CDR2 is FRNRAP. V was pared by 2 bases and J by 16 bases, with 10 bases of the junction left unmatched. The CDR3 contains 13 residues.

V usage is TRBV20-1 and J usage is TRBJ2-4, with D maybe TRBD1 (5 bases). The CDR3 spans 12 residues. V was clipped by 6 bases and J by 9 bases, with 15 bases between them. Germline-derived CDR1 and CDR2 are DFQATT and SNEGSKA (reference sequence). The chain's CDR3 is CSAIRDLGIQYF. The CDR3 DNA reads as TGCAGTGCGATCAGGGATTTAGGCATTCAGTACTTC.

A few counts support this clonotype. The rearrangement uses TRBV24-1 and TRBJ1-2, with D unclear. The CDR3 spans 13 residues. Trimming pared 4 bases from V and 3 bases from J, leaving 8 bases between. Germline CDR1 is KGHDR and CDR2 is SFDVKD. CDR3 in DNA: TGTGCCACCAGTGAAACGACGGACTATGGCTACACCTTC. This sequence encodes CATSETTDYGYTF.

This clonotype was picked up many times. The chain recombines TRBV6-6 with TRBJ2-2; 11 positions match TRBD2. With V trimmed by 1 base and J by 4 bases, 2 bases remained unmatched. CDR1 MNHNY and CDR2 SVGAGI come from the germline V gene (reference sequence). This CDR3 spans 16 amino acids. The CDR3 protein is CASSYFLAGGTGELFF. The CDR3 DNA follows: TGTGCCAGCAGTTACTTCCTAGCGGGGGGCACCGGGGAGCTGTTTTTT.